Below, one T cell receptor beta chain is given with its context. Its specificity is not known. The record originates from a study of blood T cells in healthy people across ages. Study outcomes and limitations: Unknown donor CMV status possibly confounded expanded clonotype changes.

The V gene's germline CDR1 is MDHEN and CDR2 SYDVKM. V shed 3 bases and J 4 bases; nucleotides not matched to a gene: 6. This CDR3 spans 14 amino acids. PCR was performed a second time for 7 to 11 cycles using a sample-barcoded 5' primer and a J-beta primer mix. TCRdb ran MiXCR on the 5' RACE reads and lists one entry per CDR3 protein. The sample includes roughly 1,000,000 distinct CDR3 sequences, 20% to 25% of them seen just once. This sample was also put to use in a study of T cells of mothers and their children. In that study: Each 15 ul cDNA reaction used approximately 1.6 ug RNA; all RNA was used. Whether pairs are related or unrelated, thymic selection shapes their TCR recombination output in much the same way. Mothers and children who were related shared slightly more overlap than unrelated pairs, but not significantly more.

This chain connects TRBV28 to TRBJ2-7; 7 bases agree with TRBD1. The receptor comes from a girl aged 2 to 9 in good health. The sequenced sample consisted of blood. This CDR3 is CASSLGQLLYEQYF. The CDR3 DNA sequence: TGTGCCAGCAGTTTGGGACAGCTACTATACGAGCAGTACTTC.